This TCR beta chain comes out of a study of control samples from healthy donors and cancer patients. Germline V lookup: CDR1 SGHRS, CDR2 YFSETQ. V was pared by 0 bases and J by 6 bases, with 2 bases of the junction left unmatched. This CDR3 is built from 14 residues. Repertoires were generated with immunoSEQ multiplex PCR, while TCRdb's copy carries only in-frame clones and drops some. The data show about 220,000 clones, roughly 94% seen once. What was sequenced was blood. This chain uses TRBV5-1 with TRBJ1-5; the match to TRBD1 covers 8 bases. The receptor comes from a man aged 50 or older in good health. The CDR3 is CASSLDRGSQPQHF. CDR3 nucleotide sequence: TGCGCCAGCAGCTTGGACAGGGGGAGTCAGCCCCAGCATTTT.